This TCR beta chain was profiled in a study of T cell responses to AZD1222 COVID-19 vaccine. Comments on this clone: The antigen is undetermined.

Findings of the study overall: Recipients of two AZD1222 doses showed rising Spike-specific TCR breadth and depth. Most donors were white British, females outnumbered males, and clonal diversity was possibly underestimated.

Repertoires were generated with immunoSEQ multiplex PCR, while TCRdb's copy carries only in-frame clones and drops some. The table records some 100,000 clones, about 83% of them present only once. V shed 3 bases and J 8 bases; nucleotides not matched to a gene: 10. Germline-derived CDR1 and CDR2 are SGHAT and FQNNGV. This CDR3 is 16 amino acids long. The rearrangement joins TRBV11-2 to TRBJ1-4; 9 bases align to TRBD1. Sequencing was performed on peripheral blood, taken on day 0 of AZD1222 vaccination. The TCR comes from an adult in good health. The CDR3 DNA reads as TGTGCCAGCAGCTTGGCTGACCGGGACAGGGTCGAAAAACTGTTTTTT. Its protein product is CASSLADRDRVEKLFF.